The rows below give T cell receptor beta chains drawn from one sample of a study of blood T cell repertoires in COVID-19. Here immunoSEQ multiplex PCR was the method, and the copy in TCRdb shows in-frame clones only, minus some. Found here are roughly 570,000 clones, about 89% of them singletons; the top ten hold around 8%. Sequenced material: peripheral blood. These receptors all stem from a woman aged 50 to 60 with COVID-19, enrolled during active disease. Each CDR3 is given with its conserved first and last residue.

>TRBV5-1|TRBJ2-4
CASSWTAGGGKNIQYF
>TRBV5-5|TRBJ2-7
CASSYGTGDYEQYF
>TRBV5-6|TRBJ2-7
CASSAGQAYEQYF
>TRBV2|TRBJ1-5
CASSAGDIGEPQHF
>TRBV10-3|TRBJ1-1
CAIRPQQGGTEAFF
>TRBV4-2|TRBJ1-1
CASSRTGGLNTEAFF
>TRBV11-2|TRBJ2-3
CASRLAGGTDTQYF
>TRBV6-5|TRBJ1-2
CASSRDRGRLNGYTF
>TRBV27|TRBJ2-7
CASSLRSLAGQTYEQYF
>TRBV7-5|TRBJ2-2
CARSLEVRGQEVAGELFF
>TRBV6-2/TRBV6-3|TRBJ2-5
CASSLVPGAEETQYF
>TRBV5-1|TRBJ1-6
CASSLDRGNSPLHF
>TRBV27|TRBJ1-2
CASSSRGDMLTRGYGYTF
>TRBV7-6|TRBJ2-2
CASSLEAGDNGELFF
>TRBV27|TRBJ2-3
CASSSRDRGTQYF
>TRBV27|TRBJ1-1
CASSLGTLNTEAFF
>TRBV5-1|TRBJ1-1
CASSQQGGNTEAFF
>TRBV19|TRBJ1-6
CASSIGGRDNSPLHF
>TRBV5-6|TRBJ1-2
CASSPSVNYGYTF
>TRBV7-9|TRBJ1-1
CASSLGVTGVNTEAFF
>TRBV12-3/TRBV12-4|TRBJ1-1
CASRPTRGTEAFF
>TRBV10-3|TRBJ1-2
CATTRELRQGYTF
>TRBV7-3|TRBJ1-4
CASSLTPLDRELFF
>TRBV6-5|TRBJ1-5
CASRNRVRNQPQHF
>TRBV3-1/TRBV3-2|TRBJ1-2
CASSQESGVGGYTF
>TRBV29-1|TRBJ1-4
CSVGTGVTNEKLFF
>TRBV27|TRBJ1-3
CASSLLGGVRNTIYF
>TRBV6-1|TRBJ1-2
CASSETTRLGYTF
>TRBV29-1|TRBJ1-1
CSVEWGQGALNTEAFF
>TRBV28|TRBJ2-7
CASSLAPREQYF
>TRBV4-1|TRBJ2-2
CASSLGQGGELFF
>TRBV3-1/TRBV3-2|TRBJ1-1
CASSEYGVGTGRPTMNTEAFF
>TRBV28|TRBJ2-1
CASSSSRTGHAEQFF
>TRBV24-1|TRBJ2-3
CATSTSGGNVDTQYF
>TRBV7-8|TRBJ1-1
CASSLARAPGTEAFF
>TRBV6-5|TRBJ1-3
CASSLTGLSGNTIYF
>TRBV5-1|TRBJ1-2
CASSWWTGDNYGYTF
>TRBV5-1|TRBJ1-2
CASSLTTGEGGYTF
>TRBV5-8|TRBJ1-5
CASSLDRAQPQHF
>TRBV5-1|TRBJ2-1
CASSRQGEQFF
>TRBV2|TRBJ1-6
CASSVGVESSPLHF
>TRBV6-1|TRBJ2-3
CASSDIGADTQYF
>TRBV21-1|TRBJ1-2
CASSPRGIDGYTF
>TRBV11-2|TRBJ2-5
CASSLDLARVAAQETQYF
>TRBV19|TRBJ1-4
CASRPGGTSNEKLFF
>TRBV9|TRBJ1-1
CASSVVESGEAFF
>TRBV27|TRBJ1-1
CASSLWRETEAFF
>TRBV10-2|TRBJ2-5
CASSESRRGSAQYF